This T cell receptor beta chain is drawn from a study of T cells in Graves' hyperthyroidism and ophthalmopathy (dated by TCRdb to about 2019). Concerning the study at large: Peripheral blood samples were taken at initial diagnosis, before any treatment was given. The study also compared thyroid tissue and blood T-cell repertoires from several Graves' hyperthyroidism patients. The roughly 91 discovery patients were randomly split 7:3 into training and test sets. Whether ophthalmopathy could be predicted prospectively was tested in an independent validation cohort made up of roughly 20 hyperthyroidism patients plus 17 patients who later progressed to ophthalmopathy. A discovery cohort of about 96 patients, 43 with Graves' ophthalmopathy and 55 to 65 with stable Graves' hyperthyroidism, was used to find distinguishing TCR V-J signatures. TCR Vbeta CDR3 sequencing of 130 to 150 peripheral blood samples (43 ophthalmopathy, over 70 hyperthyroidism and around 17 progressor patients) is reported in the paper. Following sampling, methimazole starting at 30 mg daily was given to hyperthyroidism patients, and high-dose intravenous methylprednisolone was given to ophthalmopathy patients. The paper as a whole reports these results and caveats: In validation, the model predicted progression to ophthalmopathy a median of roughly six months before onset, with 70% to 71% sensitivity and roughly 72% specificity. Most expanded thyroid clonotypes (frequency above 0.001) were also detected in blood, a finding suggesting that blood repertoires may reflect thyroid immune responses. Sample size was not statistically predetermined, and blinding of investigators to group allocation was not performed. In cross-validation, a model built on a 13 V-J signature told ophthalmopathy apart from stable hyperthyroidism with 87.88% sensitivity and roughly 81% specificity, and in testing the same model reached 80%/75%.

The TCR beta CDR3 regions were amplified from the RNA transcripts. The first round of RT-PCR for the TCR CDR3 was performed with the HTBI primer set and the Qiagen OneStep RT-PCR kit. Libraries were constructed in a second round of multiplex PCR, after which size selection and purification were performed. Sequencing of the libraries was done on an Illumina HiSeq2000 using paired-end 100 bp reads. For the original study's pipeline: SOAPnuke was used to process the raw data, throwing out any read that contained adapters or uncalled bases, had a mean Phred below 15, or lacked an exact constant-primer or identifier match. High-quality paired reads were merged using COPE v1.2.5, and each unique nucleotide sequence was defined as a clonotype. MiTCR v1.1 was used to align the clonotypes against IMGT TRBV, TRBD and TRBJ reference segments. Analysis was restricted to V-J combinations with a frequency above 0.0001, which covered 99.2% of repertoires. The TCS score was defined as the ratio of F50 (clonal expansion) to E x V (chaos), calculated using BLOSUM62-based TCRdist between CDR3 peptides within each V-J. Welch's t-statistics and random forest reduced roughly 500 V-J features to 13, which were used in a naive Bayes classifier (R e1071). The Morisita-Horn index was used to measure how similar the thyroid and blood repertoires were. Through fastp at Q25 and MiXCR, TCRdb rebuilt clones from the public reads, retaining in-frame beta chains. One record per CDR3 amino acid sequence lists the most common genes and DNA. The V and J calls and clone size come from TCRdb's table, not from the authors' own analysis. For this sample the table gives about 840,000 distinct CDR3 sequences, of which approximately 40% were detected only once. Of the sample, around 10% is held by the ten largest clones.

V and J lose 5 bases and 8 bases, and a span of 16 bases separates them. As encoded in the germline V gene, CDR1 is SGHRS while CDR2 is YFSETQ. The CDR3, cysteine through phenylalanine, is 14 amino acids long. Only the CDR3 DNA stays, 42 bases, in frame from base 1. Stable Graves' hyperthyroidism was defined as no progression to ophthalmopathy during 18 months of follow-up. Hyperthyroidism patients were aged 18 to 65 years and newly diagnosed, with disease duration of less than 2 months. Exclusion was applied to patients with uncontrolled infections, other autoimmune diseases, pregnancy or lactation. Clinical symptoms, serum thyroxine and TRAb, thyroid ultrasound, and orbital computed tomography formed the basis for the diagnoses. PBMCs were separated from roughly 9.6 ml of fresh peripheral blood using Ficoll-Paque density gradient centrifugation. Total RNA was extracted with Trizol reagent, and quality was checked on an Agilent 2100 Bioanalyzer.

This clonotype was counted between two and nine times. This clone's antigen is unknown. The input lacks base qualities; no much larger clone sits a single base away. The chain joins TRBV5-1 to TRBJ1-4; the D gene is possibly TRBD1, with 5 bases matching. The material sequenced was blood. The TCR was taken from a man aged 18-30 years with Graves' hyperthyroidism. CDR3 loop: CASSYGAGGEKLFF. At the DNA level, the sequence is TGCGCCAGCAGTTATGGGGCAGGTGGAGAAAAACTGTTTTTT.